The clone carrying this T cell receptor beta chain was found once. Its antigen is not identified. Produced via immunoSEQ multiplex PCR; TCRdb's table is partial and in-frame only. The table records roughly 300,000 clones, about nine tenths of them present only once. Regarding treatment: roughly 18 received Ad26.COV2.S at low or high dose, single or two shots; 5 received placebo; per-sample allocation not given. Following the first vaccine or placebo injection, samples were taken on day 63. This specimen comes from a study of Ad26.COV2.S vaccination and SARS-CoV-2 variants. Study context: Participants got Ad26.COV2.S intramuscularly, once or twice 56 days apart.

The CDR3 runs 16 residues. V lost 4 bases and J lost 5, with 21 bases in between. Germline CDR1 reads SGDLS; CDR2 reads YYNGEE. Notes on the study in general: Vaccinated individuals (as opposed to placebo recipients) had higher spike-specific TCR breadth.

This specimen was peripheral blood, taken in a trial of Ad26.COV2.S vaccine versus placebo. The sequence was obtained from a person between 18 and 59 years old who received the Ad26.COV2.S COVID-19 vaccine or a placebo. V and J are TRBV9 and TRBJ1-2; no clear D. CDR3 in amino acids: CASSTRTHTRHYGYTF. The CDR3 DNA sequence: TGTGCCAGCAGCACCCGGACCCATACAAGGCATTATGGCTACACCTTC.